Following are 24 T cell receptor beta chains from one sample sequenced in a study of read filtering for tumor transcriptome and immune sequencing. Molecular barcoded adaptors covering alpha/delta and beta/gamma chains were used on approximately 400 ng RNA. TCRdb re-analysed the reads in MiXCR, keeping a single row per CDR3 protein. The data contain about 23,000 distinct CDR3 sequences, roughly 13% of them singletons. Sequenced input: a population of CD138-negative cells sorted from bone marrow. The receptors stem from a donor at least 40 years old with multiple myeloma.

This clonotype was picked up many times. One junction end disagrees with the germline gene, perhaps due to a read error. V gene TRBV20-1 combines with J gene TRBJ2-1; a weak D match, TRBD2 (6 bases). This CDR3 contains 11 residues. Germline V CDR1 and CDR2: DFQATT, SNEGSKA (reference sequence). DNA of the CDR3: TGCAGTCCCCCGAGTGGAGGGCCCAGCGTCTTC. Translating it yields CSPPSGGPSVF.

This clonotype showed up many times. The chain joins TRBV29-1 to TRBJ1-4; possible D gene TRBD1, 6 bases. The length of the CDR3 is 12 residues. V lost 7 bases and J lost 2, with 8 bases in between. CDR1 and CDR2 (germline): SQVTM, ANQGSEA. DNA of the CDR3: TGCAGCGCCAGGGGTACTAATGAAAAACTGTTTTTT. Protein sequence: CSARGTNEKLFF.

For this clonotype: A clone one base away is much larger, so this may be a read error. Since no conserved phenylalanine or tryptophan closes the CDR3, a read error is the likely cause. The CDR3 spells CASSIISTEAFL. The CDR3 DNA follows: TGTGCCAGCAGCATTATATCCACTGAAGCTTTCTTG. The V and J genes are TRBV7-9 and TRBJ1-1; D unclear. The CDR3 extends over 12 amino acids. Germline V gene sequence: CDR1 SEHNR, CDR2 FQNEAQ (reference sequence). V lost 5 bases, J lost 4 bases, and 8 bases lay in between.

At least ten counts were recorded for this clonotype. The V gene is TRBV20-1, the J gene TRBJ1-3; a possible D gene is TRBD1 (5 bases). The V gene's germline CDR1 is DFQATT and CDR2 SNEGSKA (reference sequence). CDR3 size: 14 residues. Trimming took off 6 bases at V and 4 bases at J, with 16 bases between the two ends. This chain's CDR3 is CSASSPGTGNTIYF. The CDR3 region has the DNA TGCAGTGCATCCTCCCCAGGGACCGGAAACACCATATATTTT.

This clonotype was seen at least ten times. For the CDR3, the DNA is TGTGCCAGCAGAGGTCCCAAACAACCTCGGCAGTTCTTC. Translation: CASRGPKQPRQFF. This sequence joins TRBV28 and TRBJ2-1; D unresolved. CDR1 MDHEN and CDR2 SYDVKM come from the germline V gene. CDR3 length: 13 residues. The V end lost 6 bases, the J end lost 12 bases, and 18 bases lay between the germline ends.

This clonotype was detected ten times or more. The V gene is TRBV7-9, the J gene TRBJ2-1; no definite D call. CDR3 size: 13 residues. The V gene lost 8 bases and the J gene lost 4 bases, with 12 bases spanning the gap. The V gene's germline CDR1 is SEHNR and CDR2 FQNEAQ (reference sequence). The CDR3 reads CASGGFVYNEQFF. CDR3 in DNA: TGTGCCAGCGGTGGTTTTGTTTACAATGAGCAGTTCTTC.

The V call is TRBV28, the J call TRBJ2-2; 10 bases line up with TRBD2. Germline CDR1 reads MDHEN; CDR2 reads SYDVKM. The CDR3 is 17 amino acids. V lost 7 bases, J lost 1 base, and 9 bases stayed unmatched. CDR3 loop: CASTEIRTSGNTGELFF. The DNA for the CDR3 is TGTGCCAGCACCGAAATAAGGACTAGCGGGAACACCGGGGAGCTGTTTTTT.

This clonotype was recorded at least ten times. This chain joins TRBV12-3 or TRBV12-4 and TRBJ2-1, with 13 bases aligning to TRBD2. The CDR3 runs 17 residues. The V and J ends lost 1 base and 7 bases, in that order; junction bases with no gene match: 7. CDR3 nucleotides: TGTGCCAGCAGTTTAGAACCCGGACTAGCGGGAGTAAATGAGCAGTTCTTC. It codes for CASSLEPGLAGVNEQFF.

The chain uses TRBV10-3 and TRBJ2-3, with 7 positions matching TRBD2. Germline V gene lookup returns CDR1 ENHRY and CDR2 SYGVKD. This CDR3 has 17 residues. V gave up 4 bases and J gave up 3 bases; unmatched junction bases: 13. In DNA, the CDR3 is TGTGCCATCAGTGGGACCCCCGGCGCGGGAGCAACAGATACGCAGTATTTT. It encodes CAISGTPGAGATDTQYF.

This clonotype was seen ten or more times. This chain joins TRBV19 and TRBJ2-1; 13 nucleotides agree with TRBD2. After removal of 1 base from V and 8 bases from J, the junction contained 20 bases not matched to a gene. CDR3 length: 21 amino acids. The germline CDR1 and CDR2 sequences are LNHDA and SQIVND (reference sequence). CDR3 coding DNA: TGTGCCAGTAGTATAGGGGGAGTTTGGACTACTAGCGGGAGGGCCAACGATGAGCAGTTCTTC. This translates into CASSIGGVWTTSGRANDEQFF.

Many counts were recorded for this clonotype. J is TRBJ1-5 and V is TRBV6-1; TRBD1 might be the D (5 bases). CDR1 and CDR2 (germline): MNHNS, SASEGT. This CDR3 contains 15 residues. Trimming removed 0 bases at V and 7 bases at J, with 13 bases between. As DNA, the CDR3 is TGTGCCAGCAGTGAAGCGGGGTCAGGGCAACAGCCCCAGCATTTT. Its protein product is CASSEAGSGQQPQHF.

This clonotype was counted many times. J is TRBJ2-7 and V is TRBV27; possible D gene TRBD2, 6 bases. Trimming took 4 bases from V and 2 from J, leaving 9 bases between them. In germline, CDR1 is MNHEY, CDR2 SMNVEV (reference sequence). This CDR3 spans 13 amino acids. The CDR3 loop reads CASSYPGAYEQYF. Here the CDR3 DNA reads TGTGCCAGCAGTTATCCGGGGGCCTACGAGCAGTACTTC.

This clonotype was observed at least ten times. The CDR3 nucleotides are TGTGCCAGCAGCTTACTGGGACAGCTCGACACTGAAGCTTTCTTT. As protein: CASSLLGQLDTEAFF. The rearrangement uses TRBV7-9 and TRBJ1-1; 7 bases map to TRBD1. The V gene end was trimmed by 2 bases and the J gene end by 3 bases; junction bases not matched to a gene: 6. Germline CDR1 is SEHNR and CDR2 is FQNEAQ (reference sequence). The CDR3 totals 15 residues.

The V call is TRBV12-3 or TRBV12-4, the J call TRBJ2-5; perhaps TRBD1 as D (6 bases). The CDR3 covers 13 residues. Trimming took off 6 bases at V and 5 bases at J, with 13 bases between the two ends. The CDR3 DNA follows: TGTGCCAGCAGAGGCCAGGGGCGGGAGACCCAGTACTTC. Its protein product is CASRGQGRETQYF.

In regard to this clonotype: A much larger clone lies a single base off, so this may be a read error. The chain couples TRBV19 to TRBJ2-7; D unresolved. The CDR3 length is 14 residues. In germline, CDR1 is LNHDA, CDR2 SQIVND (reference sequence). CDR3 in DNA: TGTGCCAGTACCTACTCCGGCCGCGAGAACGAGCTGTACTTC. Translation: CASTYSGRENELYF.

This clonotype showed up many times. This chain uses TRBV20-1 with TRBJ2-5; possible D gene TRBD1, 6 bases. Trimming pared 2 bases from V and 5 bases from J, leaving 12 bases between. The germline CDR1 and CDR2 sequences are DFQATT and SNEGSKA (reference sequence). The CDR3 runs 13 residues. CDR3 loop: CSARPTGKETQYF. The DNA for the CDR3 is TGCAGTGCTAGACCTACAGGGAAGGAGACCCAGTACTTC.

About this clonotype: This may come from a read error, since a much larger clone is one base off. V usage is TRBV7-9 and J usage is TRBJ2-6; the D gene is possibly TRBD1 (6 bases). This CDR3 has 18 residues. Germline V gives CDR1 SEHNR, CDR2 FQNEAQ (reference sequence). The germline V and J ends were trimmed by 5 bases and 6 bases, with 23 bases remaining between them. CDR3 in DNA: TGTGCCAGCAGCCCAAAAGGGACAAGAATGGCTGAGGCCAACGTCCTGACTTTC. The encoded protein is CASSPKGTRMAEANVLTF.

DNA for the CDR3: TGTGCCAGCAGATCCGGGACTAGAAACTACAATGAGCAGTTCTTC. Translation gives CASRSGTRNYNEQFF. The gene calls are TRBV12-3 or TRBV12-4 and TRBJ2-1, with TRBD2 identical over 8 bases. V was pared by 6 bases and J by 3 bases, with 7 bases of the junction left unmatched. CDR3 length: 15 residues.

Only a few counts were recorded for this clonotype. The chain combines TRBV6-6 with TRBJ2-3, with D perhaps TRBD1 (6 bases). Germline V lookup: CDR1 MNHNY, CDR2 SVGAGI (reference sequence). This CDR3 region has 15 residues. Trimming cost V 6 bases and J 3 bases, with 16 bases left between them. CDR3 nucleotide sequence: TGTGCCAGCAGCCGGACAGCAAGTAGGACAGATACGCAGTATTTT. This sequence encodes CASSRTASRTDTQYF.

This clonotype was picked up many times. The chain is built from TRBV28 and TRBJ1-2; the D is unclear. The length of the CDR3 is 14 residues. The V end lost 1 base, the J end lost 8 bases, and 14 bases lay between the germline ends. Per the germline V gene, CDR1 is MDHEN and CDR2 is SYDVKM. The CDR3 loop is CASSLFGPPGGYTF. CDR3 nucleotides: TGTGCCAGCAGTTTATTTGGTCCCCCCGGGGGCTACACCTTC.

This clonotype came up many times. V usage is TRBV20-1 and J usage is TRBJ2-7; D is possibly TRBD1 or TRBD2 (5 bases each). V shed 4 bases and J shed 5 bases, with 15 bases lying between them. The CDR3 has 13 amino acids. Germline CDR1 and CDR2: DFQATT and SNEGSKA (reference sequence). The chain's CDR3 is CSATEGKRHEQYF. The CDR3 bases are TGCAGTGCTACCGAGGGGAAACGCCACGAGCAGTACTTC.

This clonotype appeared many times. This chain uses TRBV5-1 with TRBJ2-7, with D maybe TRBD1 (6 bases). This CDR3 comprises 13 residues. Between the trimmed V and J ends, which lost 4 bases and 5 bases, there was a span of 13 bases. The V gene's germline CDR1 is SGHRS and CDR2 YFSETQ. CDR3 DNA sequence: TGCGCCAGCAGCCCATCACACAGGGACGAGCAGTACTTC. It is translated as CASSPSHRDEQYF.

This clonotype has ten or more counts. This chain connects TRBV20-1 to TRBJ2-2, with 8 bases fitting TRBD2. The germline V gene encodes CDR1 DFQATT and CDR2 SNEGSKA (reference sequence). Trimming took 3 bases from V and 6 from J; bases not matched to a gene: 3. The CDR3 has 13 residues. Here the CDR3 reads CSARELAAGELFF. CDR3 nucleotides: TGCAGTGCTAGGGAACTAGCGGCCGGGGAGCTGTTTTTT.

This clonotype was detected only a few times. The rearrangement joins TRBV5-6 to TRBJ1-2, with a weak D call TRBD1 (5 bases). Germline CDR1 and CDR2: SGHDT and YYEEEE. V shed 4 bases and J shed 14 bases, with 30 bases lying between them. The CDR3 extends over 16 amino acids. In DNA form, the CDR3 reads TGTGCCAGCAGCGACTACGGGACCGGGAACTATGATCGGTGGACCTTC. This sequence encodes CASSDYGTGNYDRWTF.